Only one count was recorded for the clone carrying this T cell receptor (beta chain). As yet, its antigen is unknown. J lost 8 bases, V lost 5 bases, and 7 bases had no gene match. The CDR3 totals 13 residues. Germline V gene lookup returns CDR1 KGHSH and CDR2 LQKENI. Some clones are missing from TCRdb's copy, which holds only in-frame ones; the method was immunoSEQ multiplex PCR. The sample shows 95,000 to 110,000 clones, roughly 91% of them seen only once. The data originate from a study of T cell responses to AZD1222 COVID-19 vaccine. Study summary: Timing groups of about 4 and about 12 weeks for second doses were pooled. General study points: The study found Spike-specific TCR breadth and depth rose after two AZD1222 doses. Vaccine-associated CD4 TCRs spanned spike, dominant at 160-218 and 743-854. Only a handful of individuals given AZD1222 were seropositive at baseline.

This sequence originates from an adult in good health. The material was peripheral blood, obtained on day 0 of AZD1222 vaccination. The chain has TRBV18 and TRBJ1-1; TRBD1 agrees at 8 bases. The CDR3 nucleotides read TGTGCCAGCTCAACTTGGGACAGGACGGAAGCTTTCTTT. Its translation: CASSTWDRTEAFF.